This T cell receptor beta chain was captured in a study of early T cells in non-severe SARS-CoV-2 infection. Looking at the study overall: Bulk RNA isolated from unsorted whole blood underwent sequencing; chains were not paired. Study-wide points: Anti-spike CD8 responses were favored by VDJdb matching, which missed private and CD4 specificities.

This clonotype has ten or more counts. Its antigen remains unidentified. Individual cDNA molecules were tagged with unique molecular identifiers. TCRdb processed the 5' RACE reads anew with MiXCR; each CDR3 protein has one entry. This table has around 76,000 distinct CDR3 sequences, approximately 11% appearing once. Germline-derived CDR1 and CDR2 are SGHRS and YFSETQ. The CDR3 has 15 residues. The V segment lost 3 bases and the J segment 2 bases; nucleotides outside the gene matches: 7. The gene calls are TRBV5-1 and TRBJ2-7; 8 nucleotides align to TRBD1. The material sequenced was whole blood. This clonotype was obtained from an adult who was a healthcare worker with PCR-confirmed SARS-CoV-2 infection or an uninfected control (not recorded which). CDR3: CASSSRDRSTYEQYF. CDR3 sequence (DNA): TGCGCCAGCAGCTCCCGGGACAGGTCAACCTACGAGCAGTACTTC.